This T cell receptor beta chain stems from a study of CXCR3-negative and CXCR3-positive naive CD8 T cells. Looking at the study overall: Roughly 1.5 +/- 0.3 million TRB reads came from each library, giving around 140 million in total.

The CDR3 is 15 amino acids. Germline assignment: CDR1 MDHEN and CDR2 SYDVKM. 5' RACE that incorporated UMI labels was used to prepare the TRB cDNA libraries. TCRdb re-called the 5' RACE reads; one entry per CDR3 protein, DNA not given. Its table records roughly 140,000 distinct CDR3 sequences. The study's findings and limits: With respect to TRBV-TRBJ usage, naive CXCR3-negative and CXCR3-positive cells were similar; memory differed. In CXCR3-positive naive cells, the TRB CDR3s were more hydrophobic than in CXCR3-negative naive cells.

Naive CD8+ T cells displayed a CD45RO-CCR7+CD27+CD95- phenotype. A word on this clonotype: The antigen is not known.

The V and J genes are TRBV28 and TRBJ2-2; TCRdb reports TRBD1, a call that lacks DNA to check it against. The clonotype comes from a human donor in good health. Some clones in this sample may be carry-over from other donors' samples. Input material: naive CXCR3+ CD8+ T cells from blood. As to subset: CD45RO-CCR7+CD27+CD95- naive CD8+ T cells expressing CXCR3 (TNR3+). CDR3 in amino acids: CASSVTGGAGGELFF.